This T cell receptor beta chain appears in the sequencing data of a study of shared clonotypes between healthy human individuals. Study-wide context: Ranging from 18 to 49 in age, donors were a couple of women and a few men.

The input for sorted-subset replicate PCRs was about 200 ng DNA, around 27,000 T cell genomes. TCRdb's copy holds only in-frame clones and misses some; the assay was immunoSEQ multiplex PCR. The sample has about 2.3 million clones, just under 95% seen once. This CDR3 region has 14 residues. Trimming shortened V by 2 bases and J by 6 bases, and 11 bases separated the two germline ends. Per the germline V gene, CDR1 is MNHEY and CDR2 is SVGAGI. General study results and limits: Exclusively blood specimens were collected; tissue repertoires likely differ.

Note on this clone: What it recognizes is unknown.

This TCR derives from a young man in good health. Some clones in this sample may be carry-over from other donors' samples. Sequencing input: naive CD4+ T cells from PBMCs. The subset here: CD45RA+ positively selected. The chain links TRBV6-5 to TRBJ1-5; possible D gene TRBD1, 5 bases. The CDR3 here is CASSYQGAGQPQHF. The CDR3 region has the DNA TGTGCCAGCAGTTACCAAGGGGCAGGTCAGCCCCAGCATTTT.